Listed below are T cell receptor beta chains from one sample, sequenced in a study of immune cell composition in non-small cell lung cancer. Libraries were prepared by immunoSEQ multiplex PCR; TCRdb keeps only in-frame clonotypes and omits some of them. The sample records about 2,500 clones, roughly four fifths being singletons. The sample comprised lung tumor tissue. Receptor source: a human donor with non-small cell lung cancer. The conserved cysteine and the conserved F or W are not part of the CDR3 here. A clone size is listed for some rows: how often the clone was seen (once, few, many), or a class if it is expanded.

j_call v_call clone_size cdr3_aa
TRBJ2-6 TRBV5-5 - ASSYYGGTGANVLT
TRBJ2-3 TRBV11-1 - ASSPGLAGGFTDTQY
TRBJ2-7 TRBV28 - ASSPSSGRTFEQY
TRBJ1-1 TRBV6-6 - ASSYNRLLNTEAF
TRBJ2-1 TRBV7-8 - ASSLGWGAYNEQF
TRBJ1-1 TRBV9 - ASSVDGAYTEAF
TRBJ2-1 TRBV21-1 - ASSKADFGLAGSGYNEQF
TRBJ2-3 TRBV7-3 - ASSLIAGGPDTQY
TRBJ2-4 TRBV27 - ASSLDRGTAKNIQY
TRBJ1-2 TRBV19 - ASRLFDQGTDT
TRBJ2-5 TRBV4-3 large ASSQVPPGEGGGQETQY
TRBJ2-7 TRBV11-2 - ASSPQVAVSYEQY
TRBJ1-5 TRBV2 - ASSIQGGNQPQH
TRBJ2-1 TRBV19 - ASSIAPRTSYYYNEQF
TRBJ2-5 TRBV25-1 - ASSEWRAGEETQY
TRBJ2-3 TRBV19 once ASRTGQGPDTQY
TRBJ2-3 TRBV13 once ASSPRLAGLTDTQY
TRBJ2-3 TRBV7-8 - ASSLALERVSTDTQY
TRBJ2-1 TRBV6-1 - ASSAQNEQF
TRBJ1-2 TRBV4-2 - ASSTAVLATRYGYT
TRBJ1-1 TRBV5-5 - ASSFSGGIEAF
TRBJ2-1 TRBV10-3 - AIRGLEQGPDNEQF
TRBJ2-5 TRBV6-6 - ASTKGETQY
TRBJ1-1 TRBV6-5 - ASSYSGRLNTEAF
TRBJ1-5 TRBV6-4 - ASSPRDRGNQPQH
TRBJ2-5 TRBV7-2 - ASSQPGSRTQY
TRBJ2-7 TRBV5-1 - ASSSTGGGYEQY
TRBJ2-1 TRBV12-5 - ASGRTASSYNEQF
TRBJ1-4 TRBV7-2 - ASSSDRNEKLF
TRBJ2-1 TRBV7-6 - ASSLASLADHHGEQF
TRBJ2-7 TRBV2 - ASSQTPLSGYEQY
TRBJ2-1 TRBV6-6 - ASSQTSGTYNEQF
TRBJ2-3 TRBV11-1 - ASSLGLAGPDTQY
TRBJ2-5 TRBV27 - ASSLRDSLQETQY
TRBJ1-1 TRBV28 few ASSSPGMRVAEAF
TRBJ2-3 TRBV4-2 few ASSHRSGTSGSYSTDTQY
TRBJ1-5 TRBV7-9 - ASSPAPTWTESNQPQH
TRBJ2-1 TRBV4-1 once ASSQEGIGTGNDEQF
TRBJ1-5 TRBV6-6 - ASSYQWGLSNQPQH
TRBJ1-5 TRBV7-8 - ASSLEVVGALSNQPQH
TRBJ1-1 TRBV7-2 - ASSSLQGITEAF
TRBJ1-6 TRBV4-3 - ASSQDSYNSPLH